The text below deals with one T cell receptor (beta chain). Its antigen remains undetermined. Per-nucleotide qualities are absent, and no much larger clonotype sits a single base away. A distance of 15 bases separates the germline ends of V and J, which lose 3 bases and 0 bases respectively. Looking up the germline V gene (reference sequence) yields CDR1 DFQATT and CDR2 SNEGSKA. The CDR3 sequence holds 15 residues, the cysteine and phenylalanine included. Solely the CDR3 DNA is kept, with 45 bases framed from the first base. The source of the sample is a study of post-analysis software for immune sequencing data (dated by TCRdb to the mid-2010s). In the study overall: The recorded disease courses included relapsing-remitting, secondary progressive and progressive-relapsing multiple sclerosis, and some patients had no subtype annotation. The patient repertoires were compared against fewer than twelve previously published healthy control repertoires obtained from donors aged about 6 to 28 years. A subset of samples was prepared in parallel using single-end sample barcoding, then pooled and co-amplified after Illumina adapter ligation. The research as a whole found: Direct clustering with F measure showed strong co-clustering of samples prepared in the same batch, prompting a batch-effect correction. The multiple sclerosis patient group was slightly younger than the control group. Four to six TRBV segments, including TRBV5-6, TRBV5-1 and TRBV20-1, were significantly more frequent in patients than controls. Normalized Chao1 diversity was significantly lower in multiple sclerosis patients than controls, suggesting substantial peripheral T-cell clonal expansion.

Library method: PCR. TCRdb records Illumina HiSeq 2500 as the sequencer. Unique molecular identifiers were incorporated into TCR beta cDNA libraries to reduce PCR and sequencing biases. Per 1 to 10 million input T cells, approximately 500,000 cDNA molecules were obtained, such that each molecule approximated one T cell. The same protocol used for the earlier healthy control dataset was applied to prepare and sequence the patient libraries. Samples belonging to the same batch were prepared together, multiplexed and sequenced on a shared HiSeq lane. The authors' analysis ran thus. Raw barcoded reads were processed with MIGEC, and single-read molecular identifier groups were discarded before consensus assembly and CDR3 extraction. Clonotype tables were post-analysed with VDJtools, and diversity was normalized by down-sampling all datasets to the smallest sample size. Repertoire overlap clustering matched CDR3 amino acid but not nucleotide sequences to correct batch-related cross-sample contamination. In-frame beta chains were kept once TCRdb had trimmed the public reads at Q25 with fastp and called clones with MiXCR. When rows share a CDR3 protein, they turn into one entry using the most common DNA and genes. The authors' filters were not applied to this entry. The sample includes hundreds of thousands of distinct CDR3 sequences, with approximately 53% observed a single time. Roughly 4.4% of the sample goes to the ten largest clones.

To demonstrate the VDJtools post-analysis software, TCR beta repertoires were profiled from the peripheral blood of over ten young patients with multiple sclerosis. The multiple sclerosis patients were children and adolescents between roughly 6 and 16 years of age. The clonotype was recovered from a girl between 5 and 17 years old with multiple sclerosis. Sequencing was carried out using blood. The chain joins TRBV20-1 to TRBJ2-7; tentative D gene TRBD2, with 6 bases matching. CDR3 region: CSASWGTQSSYEQYF. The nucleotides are TGCAGTGCTAGCTGGGGGACTCAAAGCTCCTACGAGCAGTACTTC.